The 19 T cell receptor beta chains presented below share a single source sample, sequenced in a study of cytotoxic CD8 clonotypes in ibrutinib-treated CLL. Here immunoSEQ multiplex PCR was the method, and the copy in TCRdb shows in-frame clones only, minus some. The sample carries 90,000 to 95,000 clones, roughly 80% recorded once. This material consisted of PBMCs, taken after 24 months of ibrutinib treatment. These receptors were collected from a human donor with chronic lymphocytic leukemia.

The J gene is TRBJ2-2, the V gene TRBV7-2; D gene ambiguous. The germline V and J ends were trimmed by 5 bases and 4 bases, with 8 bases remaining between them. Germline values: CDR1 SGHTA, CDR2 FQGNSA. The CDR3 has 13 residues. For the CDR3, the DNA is TGTGCCAGCAGCCCTATTAGCACCGGGGAGCTGTTTTTT. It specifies CASSPISTGELFF.

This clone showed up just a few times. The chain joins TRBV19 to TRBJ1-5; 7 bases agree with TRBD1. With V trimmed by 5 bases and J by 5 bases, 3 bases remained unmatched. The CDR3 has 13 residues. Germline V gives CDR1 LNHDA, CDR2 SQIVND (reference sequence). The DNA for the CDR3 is TGTGCCAGTAGTGTGCAGGGGGATCAGCCCCAGCATTTT. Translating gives CASSVQGDQPQHF.

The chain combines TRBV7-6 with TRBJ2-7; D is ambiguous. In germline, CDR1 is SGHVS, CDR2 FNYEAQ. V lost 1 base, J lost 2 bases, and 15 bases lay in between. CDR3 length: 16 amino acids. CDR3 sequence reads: CASSLDDTSGAYEQYF. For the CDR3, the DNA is TGTGCCAGCAGCTTAGACGACACTTCAGGAGCCTACGAGCAGTACTTC. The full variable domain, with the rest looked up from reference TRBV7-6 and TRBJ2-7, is GAGVSQSPRYKVTKRGQDVALRCDPISGHVSLYWYRQALGQGPEFLTYFNYEAQQDKSGLPNDRFSAERPEGSISTLTIQRTEQRDSAMYRCASSLDDTSGAYEQYFGPGTRLTVT.

As DNA, the CDR3 is TGCGCCAGCCGTGACGGGCCGACTAACTATGGCTACACCTTC. This translates into CASRDGPTNYGYTF. The chain uses TRBV5-1 and TRBJ1-2; D is undetermined. The V and J ends lost 7 bases and 0 bases respectively, with 13 bases between them. The CDR3 is 14 residues long. Per germline, CDR1 SGHRS and CDR2 YFSETQ.

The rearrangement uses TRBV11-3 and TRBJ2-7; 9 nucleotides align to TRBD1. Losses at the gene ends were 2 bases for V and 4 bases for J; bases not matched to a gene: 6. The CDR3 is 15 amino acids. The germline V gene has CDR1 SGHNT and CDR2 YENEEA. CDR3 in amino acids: CASSLCGTGLYEQYF. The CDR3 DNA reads TGTGCCAGCAGCTTATGTGGGACAGGGCTTTACGAGCAGTACTTC.

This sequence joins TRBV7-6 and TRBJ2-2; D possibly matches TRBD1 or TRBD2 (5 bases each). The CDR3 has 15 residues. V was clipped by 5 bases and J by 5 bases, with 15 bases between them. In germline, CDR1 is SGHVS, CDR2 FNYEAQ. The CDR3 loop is CASSGPRGGTGELFF. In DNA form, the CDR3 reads TGTGCCAGCAGCGGACCGCGTGGGGGAACCGGGGAGCTGTTTTTT.

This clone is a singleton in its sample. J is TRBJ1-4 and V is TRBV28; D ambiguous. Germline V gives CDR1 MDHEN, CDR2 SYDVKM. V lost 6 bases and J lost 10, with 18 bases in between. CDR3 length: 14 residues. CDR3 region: CASSLGRPARKLFF. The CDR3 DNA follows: TGTGCCAGCAGCCTAGGCCGCCCCGCCAGAAAACTGTTTTTT.

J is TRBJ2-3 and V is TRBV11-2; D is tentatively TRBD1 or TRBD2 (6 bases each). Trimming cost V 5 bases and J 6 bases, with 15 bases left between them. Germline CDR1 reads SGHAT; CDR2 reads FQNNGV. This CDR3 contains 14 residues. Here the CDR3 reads CASSRSQGGDTQYF. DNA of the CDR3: TGTGCCAGCAGCCGCTCGCAAGGGGGGGATACGCAGTATTTT.

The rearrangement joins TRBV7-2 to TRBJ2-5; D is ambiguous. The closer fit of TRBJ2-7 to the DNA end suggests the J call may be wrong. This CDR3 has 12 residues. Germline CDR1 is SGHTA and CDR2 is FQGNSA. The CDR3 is CASRGPDYEQYF. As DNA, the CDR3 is TGTGCCAGCAGAGGGCCGGACTACGAGCAGTACTTC.

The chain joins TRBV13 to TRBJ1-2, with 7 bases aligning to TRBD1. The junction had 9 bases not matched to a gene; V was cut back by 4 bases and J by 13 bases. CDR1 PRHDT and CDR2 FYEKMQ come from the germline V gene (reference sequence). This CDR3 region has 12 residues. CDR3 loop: CASSSTGQGVTF. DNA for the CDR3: TGTGCCAGCAGCTCCACAGGGCAGGGGGTCACCTTC.

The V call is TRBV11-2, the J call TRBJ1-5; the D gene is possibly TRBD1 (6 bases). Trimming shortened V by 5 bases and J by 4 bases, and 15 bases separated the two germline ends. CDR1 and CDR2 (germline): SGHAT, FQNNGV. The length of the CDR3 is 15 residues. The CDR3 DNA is TGTGCCAGCAGCCCCACCGGGACATCTAATCAGCCCCAGCATTTT. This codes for CASSPTGTSNQPQHF.

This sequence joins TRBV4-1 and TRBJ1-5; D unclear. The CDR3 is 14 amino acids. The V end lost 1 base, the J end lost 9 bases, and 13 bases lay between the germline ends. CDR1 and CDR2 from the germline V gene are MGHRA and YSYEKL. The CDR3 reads CASSQARKSSPQHF. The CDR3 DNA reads TGCGCCAGCAGCCAAGCCAGGAAAAGCTCGCCCCAGCATTTT.

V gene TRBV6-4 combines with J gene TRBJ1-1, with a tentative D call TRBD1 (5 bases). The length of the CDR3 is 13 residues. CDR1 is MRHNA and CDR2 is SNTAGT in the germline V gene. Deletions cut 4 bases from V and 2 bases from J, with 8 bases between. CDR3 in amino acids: CASSARGNTEAFF. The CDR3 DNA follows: TGTGCCAGCAGTGCAAGGGGCAACACTGAAGCTTTCTTT.

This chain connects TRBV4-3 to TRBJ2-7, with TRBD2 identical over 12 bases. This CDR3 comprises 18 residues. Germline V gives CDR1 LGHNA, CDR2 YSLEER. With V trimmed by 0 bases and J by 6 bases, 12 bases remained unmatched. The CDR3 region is CASSQDAASGGAGPEQYF. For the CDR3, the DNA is TGCGCCAGCAGCCAAGATGCGGCTAGCGGGGGGGCCGGGCCCGAGCAGTACTTC.

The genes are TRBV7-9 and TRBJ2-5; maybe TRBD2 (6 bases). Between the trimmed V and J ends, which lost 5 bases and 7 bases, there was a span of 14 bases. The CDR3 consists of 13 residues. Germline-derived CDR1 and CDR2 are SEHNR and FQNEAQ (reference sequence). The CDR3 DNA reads TGTGCCAGCAGCGATGGCACCGGGAGGACCCAGTACTTC. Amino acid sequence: CASSDGTGRTQYF.

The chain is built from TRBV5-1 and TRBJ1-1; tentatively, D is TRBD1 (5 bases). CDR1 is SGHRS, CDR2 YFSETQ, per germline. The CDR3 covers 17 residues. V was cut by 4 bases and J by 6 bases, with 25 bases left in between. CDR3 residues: CASSPTGGAGPTAEAFF. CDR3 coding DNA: TGCGCCAGCAGCCCCACTGGGGGAGCAGGGCCGACCGCTGAAGCTTTCTTT.

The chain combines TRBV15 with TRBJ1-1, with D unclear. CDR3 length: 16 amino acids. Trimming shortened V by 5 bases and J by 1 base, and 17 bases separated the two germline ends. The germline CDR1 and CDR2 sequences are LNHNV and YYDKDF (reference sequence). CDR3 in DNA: TGTGCCACCAGCCCAGATCGGCGCCTAAAGAACACTGAAGCTTTCTTT. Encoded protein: CATSPDRRLKNTEAFF.

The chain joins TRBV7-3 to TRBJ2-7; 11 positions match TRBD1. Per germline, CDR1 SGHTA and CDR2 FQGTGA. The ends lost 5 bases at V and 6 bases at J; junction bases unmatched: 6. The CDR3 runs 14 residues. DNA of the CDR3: TGTGCCAGCAGCCTCGGACAGGGGGCATTCGAGCAGTACTTC. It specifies CASSLGQGAFEQYF.

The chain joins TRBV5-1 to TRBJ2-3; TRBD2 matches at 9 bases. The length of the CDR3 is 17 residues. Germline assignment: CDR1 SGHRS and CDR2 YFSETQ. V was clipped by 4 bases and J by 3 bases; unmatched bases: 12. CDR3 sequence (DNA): TGCGCCAGCAGCCCCCGGTTAGCGGGAGACGGGACAGATACGCAGTATTTT. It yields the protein CASSPRLAGDGTDTQYF.